The 8 T cell receptor beta chains below come from one sample, sequenced in a study of blood T cell repertoires in COVID-19 (dated by TCRdb to about 2020). The library was prepared using the immunoSEQ multiplex PCR assay. TCRdb mirrors the immuneACCESS table, restricted to in-frame sequences. Some clones are absent from its copies; in checked studies, under half trace to an unresolved V gene, and the reason for the others is unknown. Here the sample has just over 300,000 clones; just over 85% occur a single time. The ten most abundant clones make up 4% to 5% of the sample. The sample was PBMCs or T cells enriched from blood (not recorded which). The receptors here all came from a man aged 25 to 40 who had recovered from COVID-19.

The chain carries TRBV27 and TRBJ1-6; 9 nucleotides match TRBD1. The germline V gene encodes CDR1 MNHEY and CDR2 SMNVEV (reference sequence). This CDR3 spans 16 amino acids. Trimming at V came to 3 bases and at J to 5 bases, leaving 5 bases not matched to a gene. CDR3 nucleotide sequence: TGTGCCAGCAGTTTGGGGACAGGGATAAATAATTCACCCCTCCACTTT. Protein sequence: CASSLGTGINNSPLHF.

V gene TRBV18 combines with J gene TRBJ1-1; possible D gene TRBD1, 5 bases. This CDR3 contains 14 residues. From germline, CDR1 is KGHSH and CDR2 LQKENI. The V end was cut by 8 bases, the J end by 0 bases, with 13 bases between. The DNA for the CDR3 is TGTGCCAGCCAAGCGGCGGGGCTGAACACTGAAGCTTTCTTT. This encodes CASQAAGLNTEAFF.

The chain employs TRBV18 and TRBJ1-5, with D tentatively TRBD1 (6 bases). The V and J ends lost 3 bases and 3 bases respectively, with 9 bases between them. CDR3 length: 14 amino acids. Per germline, CDR1 KGHSH and CDR2 LQKENI. CDR3 DNA: TGTGCCAGCTCACCCACAGGGACCAATCAGCCCCAGCATTTT. This gives the protein CASSPTGTNQPQHF. The full variable domain, rest sourced from reference TRBV18 and TRBJ1-5, is NAGVMQNPRHLVRRRGQEARLRCSPMKGHSHVYWYRQLPEEGLKFMVYLQKENIIDESGMPKERFSAEFPKEGPSILRIQQVVRGDSAAYFCASSPTGTNQPQHFGDGTRLSIL.

The chain has TRBV11-2 and TRBJ1-2; a weak D match, TRBD1 (6 bases). CDR3 length equals 15 residues. Germline V CDR1 and CDR2: SGHAT, FQNNGV. V was trimmed by 4 bases and J by 2 bases, leaving 14 bases between them. The DNA for the CDR3 is TGTGCCAGCAGCTCAGTGGACAGCACAAACTATGGCTACACCTTC. It is translated as CASSSVDSTNYGYTF. The full variable domain, with the rest looked up from reference TRBV11-2 and TRBJ1-2, is EAGVAQSPRYKIIEKRQSVAFWCNPISGHATLYWYQQILGQGPKLLIQFQNNGVVDDSQLPKDRFSAERLKGVDSTLKIQPAKLEDSAVYLCASSSVDSTNYGYTFGSGTRLTVV.

The chain couples TRBV20-1 to TRBJ1-1; D not resolved. CDR1 is DFQATT, CDR2 SNEGSKA, per germline (reference sequence). The CDR3 is 11 residues long. The germline V and J ends were trimmed by 7 bases and 9 bases, with 15 bases remaining between them. The CDR3 sequence is CSGSWGDKAFF. CDR3 coding DNA: TGCAGTGGCTCATGGGGAGACAAAGCTTTCTTT.

The rearrangement links TRBV3-1 (or the pseudogene TRBV3-2) to TRBJ2-7; 12 nucleotides match TRBD2. Per germline, CDR1 LGHDT and CDR2 YNNKEL (reference sequence). This CDR3 is 21 amino acids long. V lost 2 bases and J lost 2; bases outside the gene matches: 19. Written as DNA, the CDR3 is TGTGCCAGCAGCCAACTGGCCCCCAAGATGACTAGCGGGAGTTTCCCCTACGAGCAGTACTTC. This encodes CASSQLAPKMTSGSFPYEQYF.

This clone has more than one count but fewer than ten. The chain employs TRBV7-9 and TRBJ2-1, with D tentatively TRBD2 (5 bases). The V and J ends lost 4 bases and 7 bases respectively, with 17 bases between them. The CDR3 has 15 amino acids. Germline loops: CDR1 SEHNR, CDR2 FQNEAQ (reference sequence). The CDR3 nucleotides are TGTGCCAGCAGCTCCCTTGGGAGCCTGTGGAATGAGCAGTTCTTC. It yields the protein CASSSLGSLWNEQFF.

The V call is TRBV5-8, the J call TRBJ1-2, with D maybe TRBD1 (6 bases). The V end was cut by 0 bases, the J end by 7 bases, with 13 bases between. This CDR3 comprises 14 residues. Germline loops: CDR1 SGHTS, CDR2 YDEGEE. CDR3 bases: TGTGCCAGCAGCTTGGGACAGGTTTACGGTGGCTACACCTTC. Translating it yields CASSLGQVYGGYTF.